This T cell receptor beta chain is from a study of T cells after yellow fever vaccination. Study background: Any fraction with a low cell number was prepared using SMART-Seq v4 Ultra Low Input.

Whole-study results and caveats: FACS-sorted repertoires could harbor abundant contaminating bulk-population clonotypes. Weaker, the secondary response peaked sooner, at day 5 versus 15. After the booster, 96% of CD4 and around nine tenths of CD8 primary-response clones were re-detected.

TCRdb itself ran the 5' RACE reads through MiXCR, one entry per CDR3 protein. This table holds 110,000 to 150,000 distinct CDR3 sequences, more than 6.5% found once. Notes on this clonotype: Antigen specificity is unknown.

The CDR3 spans 16 residues. Trimming at V came to 6 bases and at J to 4 bases, leaving 10 bases not matched to a gene. CDR1 is MNHEY and CDR2 is SVGAGI in the germline V gene. The receptor was derived from a man in his thirties or forties who received the YFV17D yellow fever vaccine. The chain links TRBV6-5 to TRBJ2-2, with TRBD2 matching over 8 bases. Sequencing used CD4+ T cells sorted from PBMCs, obtained 10 days after the yellow fever booster vaccination. The CDR3 DNA is TGTGCCAGCAGCCCCGAGGGACTAGTGGGCACCGGGGAGCTGTTTTTT. This translates into CASSPEGLVGTGELFF.